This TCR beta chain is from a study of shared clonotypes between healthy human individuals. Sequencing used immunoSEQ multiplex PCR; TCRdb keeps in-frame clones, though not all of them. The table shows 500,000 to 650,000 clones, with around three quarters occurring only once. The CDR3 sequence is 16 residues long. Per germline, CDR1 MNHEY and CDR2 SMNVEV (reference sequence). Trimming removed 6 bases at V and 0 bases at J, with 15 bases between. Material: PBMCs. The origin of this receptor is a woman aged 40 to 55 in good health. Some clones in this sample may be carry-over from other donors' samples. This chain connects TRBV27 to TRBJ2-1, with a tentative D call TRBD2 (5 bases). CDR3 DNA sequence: TGTGCCAGCAGGCACGGGGTAGCCGTCTCCTACAATGAGCAGTTCTTC. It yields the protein CASRHGVAVSYNEQFF.